This section outlines one T cell receptor beta chain sequence together with its context. The sample comes from a study of OX40 agonist ivuxolimab in advanced cancers. Across the study: The patients' treatment was ivuxolimab, an agonistic anti-OX40 (CD134) antibody. People in dose escalation had one of these cancers: hepatocellular carcinoma, melanoma, renal cell or head and neck cancer. Three dose-escalation patients had partial responses: one with hepatocellular carcinoma and two with cutaneous melanoma.

Produced via immunoSEQ multiplex PCR; TCRdb's table is partial and in-frame only. The data hold some 35,000 clones, with more than 80% observed a single time. Patients had blood sampled at baseline and again on cycle 4 day 1 and cycle 7 day 1. Germline CDR1 reads MDHEN; CDR2 reads SYDVKM. Trimming shortened V by 5 bases and J by 1 base, and 6 bases separated the two germline ends. The CDR3 length is 12 residues. This chain uses TRBV28 with TRBJ2-7; D might be TRBD2 (5 bases). The TCR comes from an adult with an advanced solid tumor such as melanoma, head and neck, liver or kidney cancer. Sample: CD4+ or CD8+ T cells sorted from blood, taken in a trial of the OX40 agonist ivuxolimab. The CDR3 here is CASSPGSYEQYF. CDR3 sequence (DNA): TGTGCCAGCAGTCCGGGGTCCTACGAGCAGTACTTC. The entire variable domain, with the rest obtained from reference TRBV28 and TRBJ2-7, is as follows: DVKVTQSSRYLVKRTGEKVFLECVQDMDHENMFWYRQDPGLGLRLIYFSYDVKMKEKGDIPEGYSVSREKKERFSLILESASTNQTSMYLCASSPGSYEQYFGPGTRLTVT.